What follows are 29 T cell receptor gamma chains derived from one specimen sequenced in a study of fetal and pediatric gammadelta thymocytes. TCRdb re-called the reads through CATT. The top ten clones hold around 7.1% of a sample with 1,000 or so gamma-chain clones, approximately 4.6% of them seen once. Sample: non-Vgamma9Vdelta2 gamma-delta T cells from the thymus. Documented subset: CD3+gammadeltaTCR+ thymocytes not co-expressing Vgamma9 and Vdelta2. The receptors come from a child who underwent cardiac surgery and was recorded as healthy.

The chain couples TRGV10 to TRGJ1 or TRGJ2. TRGV10 is given ORF status, its function remaining uncertain. The CDR3 is made up of 11 amino acids. V was pared by 8 bases and J by 12 bases, with 11 bases of the junction left unmatched. The CDR3 reads CAAWAYRGKLF. The CDR3 coding sequence is TGTGCTGCGTGGGCCTACCGGGGGAAACTCTTT.

This clone is medium-sized (0.01 to 0.1%) within its sample. J is TRGJ1 or TRGJ2 and V is TRGV4. The CDR3 is 12 amino acids. Germline V gene data show CDR1 as EGSTGY and CDR2 as YDSYTSSV. J was trimmed by 10 bases and V by 1 base; bases with no gene match: 7. The CDR3 loop reads CATWDGRKKKLF. The CDR3 region has the DNA TGTGCCACCTGGGATGGCAGGAAAAAGAAACTCTTT.

In its sample, this clone ranks as large. The rearrangement uses TRGV9 and TRGJ1 or TRGJ2. The V gene's germline CDR1 is GITISATS and CDR2 ISYDGTV (reference sequence). There are 17 residues in the CDR3. Losses at the gene ends were 4 bases for V and 0 bases for J; bases not matched to a gene: 15. CDR3 protein: CALWEPKRKLNYYKKLF. CDR3 in DNA: TGTGCCTTGTGGGAACCAAAACGAAAATTGAATTATTATAAGAAACTCTTT.

The J gene is TRGJ1 or TRGJ2, the V gene TRGV8. TCRdb does not report a J gene; here it was assigned by matching the DNA to germline references. This CDR3 contains 14 residues. The junction had 5 bases not matched to a gene; V was cut back by 3 bases and J by 0 bases. The germline V gene has CDR1 VENAVY and CDR2 YDSYNSRV. CDR3 DNA sequence: TGTGCCACCTGGGATCCCCTGAATTATTATAAGAAACTCTTT. It translates to CATWDPLNYYKKLF.

This chain joins TRGV8 and TRGJP1. Germline trimming cut 2 bases from V and 0 bases from J; bases unmatched to any gene: 0. The germline gives CDR1 VENAVY, CDR2 YDSYNSRV. This CDR3 spans 14 amino acids. The CDR3 here is CATWDNTTGWFKIF. CDR3 DNA: TGTGCCACCTGGGATAATACCACTGGTTGGTTCAAGATATTT.

This clone rates as large (0.1 to 1%). This specimen includes other DNA sequences encoding the same CDR3. This chain connects TRGV8 to TRGJ1 or TRGJ2. This CDR3 has 11 amino acids. Germline CDR1 VENAVY, CDR2 YDSYNSRV. V was pared by 2 bases and J by 7 bases, with 2 bases of the junction left unmatched. The CDR3 sequence is CATWDNYKKLF. Here the CDR3 DNA reads TGTGCCACCTGGGATAACTATAAGAAACTCTTT.

This clone rates as large. This sequence joins TRGV9 and TRGJP. The CDR3 spans 16 residues. Trimming at V came to 0 bases and at J to 7 bases, leaving 3 bases not matched to a gene. CDR1 is GITISATS, CDR2 ISYDGTV, per germline (reference sequence). For the CDR3, the DNA is TGTGCCTTGTGGGAGGTGCACGAGTTGGGCAAAAAAATCAAGGTATTT. Its protein product is CALWEVHELGKKIKVF.

The chain joins TRGV9 to TRGJP2. TCRdb leaves out the J gene; it was filled in here by matching the DNA to germline. The germline CDR1 and CDR2 sequences are GITISATS and ISYDGTV (reference sequence). The CDR3 consists of 12 residues. Trimming removed 5 bases from V and 10 bases from J; junction bases left unmatched: 7. Here the CDR3 reads CALWVGGWIKTF. In DNA form, the CDR3 reads TGTGCCTTGTGGGTAGGCGGTTGGATCAAGACGTTT.

Details on this clone: This may stem from a read error, because a much larger clone lies one nucleotide away. The chain has TRGV2 and TRGJ1 or TRGJ2. The J gene, left out of TCRdb, was set here by checking the DNA against germline. Germline CDR1 reads EGSNGY; CDR2 reads YDSYNSKV. This CDR3 spans 13 amino acids. The V gene end was trimmed by 0 bases and the J gene end by 9 bases; junction bases not matched to a gene: 8. Here the CDR3 reads CATWDGFQGKKLF. The CDR3 nucleotides are TGTGCCACCTGGGACGGGTTCCAGGGTAAGAAACTCTTT.

By sample share, this clone is medium-sized (0.01 to 0.1%). The chain uses TRGV2 and TRGJ1 or TRGJ2. J gave up 10 bases and V 0 bases, and 3 bases lay outside the gene matches. Per germline, CDR1 EGSNGY and CDR2 YDSYNSKV. There are 11 residues in the CDR3. The CDR3 region has the DNA TGTGCCACCTGGGACGGGTCGAAGAAACTCTTT. This sequence encodes CATWDGSKKLF.

This clone came up a few times. A read error may explain this, as a much larger clone is one base away. This rearrangement joins TRGV8 to TRGJ1 or TRGJ2. Since TCRdb gives no J gene, matching the DNA to germline was used here to assign it. V shed 5 bases, J shed 3 bases, and the junction held 10 bases outside the gene matches. The CDR3 runs 14 residues. Germline loops: CDR1 VENAVY, CDR2 YDSYNSRV. The CDR3 region is CATWVFDIYYKKLF. In DNA, the CDR3 is TGTGCCACCTGGGTCTTTGATATTTATTATAAGAAACTCTTT.

In its sample, this clone is medium-sized. This chain connects TRGV4 to TRGJ1 or TRGJ2. This CDR3 has 13 residues. After removal of 2 bases from V and 3 bases from J, the junction contained 4 bases not matched to a gene. Germline CDR1 reads EGSTGY; CDR2 reads YDSYTSSV. The CDR3 sequence is CATWDARYYKKLF. The CDR3 DNA reads as TGTGCCACCTGGGATGCCCGTTATTATAAGAAACTCTTT.

By sample fraction, this clone is large. The chain has TRGV3 and TRGJ1 or TRGJ2. The V gene end was trimmed by 0 bases and the J gene end by 2 bases; junction bases not matched to a gene: 4. This CDR3 comprises 14 residues. In germline, CDR1 is VTNTFY, CDR2 YDVSTARD (reference sequence). Here the CDR3 reads CATWDRPDYYKKLF. CDR3 in DNA: TGTGCCACCTGGGACAGGCCGGATTATTATAAGAAACTCTTT.

This clone was seen a handful of times. The V call is TRGV9, the J call TRGJ1 or TRGJ2. Assignment of the J gene here rests on matching the DNA to germline, because TCRdb gives none. V shed 0 bases and J 7 bases; nucleotides not matched to a gene: 3. The CDR3 is 12 amino acids. Germline V gives CDR1 GITISATS, CDR2 ISYDGTV (reference sequence). CDR3 in amino acids: CALWEVLYKKLF. The CDR3 bases are TGTGCCTTGTGGGAGGTGCTGTATAAGAAACTCTTT.

This clone is large (0.1 to 1%) in the sample. The rearrangement joins TRGV9 to TRGJ1 or TRGJ2. Per germline, CDR1 GITISATS and CDR2 ISYDGTV (reference sequence). Trimming cost V 2 bases and J 8 bases; bases outside gene matches: 3. This CDR3 has 11 amino acids. The CDR3 region is CALWEGHKKLF. CDR3 DNA sequence: TGTGCCTTGTGGGAGGGACATAAGAAACTCTTT.

By its share, this clone is large. The rearrangement uses TRGV10 and TRGJ1 or TRGJ2. TRGV10 is given ORF status, its function remaining uncertain. CDR3 length: 14 amino acids. V lost 8 bases and J lost 3; bases outside the gene matches: 11. The CDR3 protein is CAAWDLSAYYKKLF. The CDR3 DNA reads TGTGCTGCGTGGGATTTAAGCGCTTATTATAAGAAACTCTTT.

This clone is large (0.1 to 1%). The chain combines TRGV9 with TRGJ1 or TRGJ2. V was pared by 2 bases and J by 10 bases, with 5 bases of the junction left unmatched. CDR3 length: 11 amino acids. Germline loops: CDR1 GITISATS, CDR2 ISYDGTV (reference sequence). The CDR3 DNA sequence: TGTGCCTTGTGGGAGGCGCTAAAGAAACTCTTT. This codes for CALWEALKKLF.

By share, this clone counts as large (0.1 to 1%). Distinct nucleotide sequences in the sample also encode this CDR3. The rearrangement joins TRGV2 to TRGJ1 or TRGJ2. Germline CDR1 and CDR2: EGSNGY and YDSYNSKV. This CDR3 region has 13 residues. V shed 1 base and J 3 bases; nucleotides not matched to a gene: 3. In DNA, the CDR3 is TGTGCCACCTGGGACGGAGGTTATTATAAGAAACTCTTT. Translated, it gives CATWDGGYYKKLF.

By share, this clone ranks as medium-sized. The V and J genes are TRGV3 and TRGJ1 or TRGJ2. Germline assignment: CDR1 VTNTFY and CDR2 YDVSTARD (reference sequence). The CDR3 loop spans 12 amino acids. V was pared by 5 bases and J by 1 base, with 2 bases of the junction left unmatched. The CDR3 nucleotides are TGTGCCACCTGGGTAAATTATTATAAGAAACTCTTT. It translates to CATWVNYYKKLF.

The chain has TRGV3 and TRGJ1 or TRGJ2. CDR1 and CDR2 (germline): VTNTFY, YDVSTARD (reference sequence). This CDR3 spans 15 amino acids. Germline trimming cut 1 base from V and 5 bases from J; bases unmatched to any gene: 11. CDR3 bases: TGTGCCACCTGGGACAGACATCCTCGGGATTATAAGAAACTCTTT. Its translation: CATWDRHPRDYKKLF.

This clone is termed medium-sized. The V gene is TRGV5, the J gene TRGJ1 or TRGJ2. Germline V gene sequence: CDR1 VINAFY, CDR2 YDVSNSKD. The length of the CDR3 is 19 residues. V shed 0 bases, J shed 0 bases, and the junction held 17 bases outside the gene matches. The CDR3 coding sequence is TGTGCCACCTGGGACAGGCGGGGACTCCAGAATTCGAATTATTATAAGAAACTCTTT. This translates into CATWDRRGLQNSNYYKKLF.

There are a few counts of this clone. With only one base between it and a far larger clone, this is likely a read error. The V and J genes are TRGV8 and TRGJ1 or TRGJ2. This CDR3 has 12 amino acids. Germline-derived CDR1 and CDR2 are VENAVY and YDSYNSRV. Unmatched junction bases numbered 1, after V lost 5 bases and J lost 0 bases. CDR3 nucleotides: TGTGCCACCTGGGGGAATTATTATAAGAAACTCTTT. Its protein is CATWGNYYKKLF.

This clone is judged medium-sized (0.01 to 0.1%). The chain combines TRGV3 with TRGJ1 or TRGJ2. CDR1 is VTNTFY, CDR2 YDVSTARD, per germline (reference sequence). V was pared by 3 bases and J by 10 bases, with 9 bases of the junction left unmatched. The CDR3 has 12 amino acids. CDR3 nucleotides: TGTGCCACCTGGGACTCGGCGGGAAAGAAACTCTTT. It yields the protein CATWDSAGKKLF.

Notes on this clone: A much larger clone is a single base away; this may be a read error. This chain links TRGV4 with TRGJ1 or TRGJ2. This CDR3 comprises 12 residues. CDR1 is EGSTGY and CDR2 is YDSYTSSV in the germline V gene. Losses at the gene ends were 4 bases for V and 3 bases for J; bases not matched to a gene: 3. The CDR3 region is CATWEPYYKKLF. CDR3 bases: TGTGCCACCTGGGAGCCTTATTATAAGAAACTCTTT.

In its sample, this clone ranks as medium-sized. The chain employs TRGV10 and TRGJP1. TRGV10 falls under the ORF class, with uncertain function. The CDR3 contains 12 residues. V was clipped by 10 bases and J by 1 base; unmatched bases: 1. The CDR3 loop is CAAFTTGWFKIF. The CDR3 nucleotides read TGTGCTGCGTTTACCACTGGTTGGTTCAAGATATTT.

In its sample, this clone ranks as medium-sized. The genes are TRGV9 and TRGJP1. This CDR3 is built from 13 residues. V gave up 4 bases and J gave up 1 base; unmatched junction bases: 0. Germline V gene data show CDR1 as GITISATS and CDR2 as ISYDGTV (reference sequence). The CDR3 bases are TGTGCCTTGTGGGATACCACTGGTTGGTTCAAGATATTT. As protein: CALWDTTGWFKIF.

A few counts support this clone. Since a much larger clone is just one base distant, this may be a read error. V usage is TRGV3 and J usage is TRGJ1 or TRGJ2. This CDR3 is 13 amino acids long. Germline CDR1 VTNTFY, CDR2 YDVSTARD (reference sequence). V lost 3 bases and J lost 4; bases outside the gene matches: 6. The CDR3 DNA sequence: TGTGCCACCTGGGACTGCTCATATTATAAGAAACTCTTT. Protein: CATWDCSYYKKLF.

By sample share, this clone is medium-sized. The chain links TRGV9 to TRGJ1 or TRGJ2. The J gene is absent in TCRdb and was assigned here via DNA matching to germline. Looked up from germline, CDR1 is GITISATS and CDR2 is ISYDGTV (reference sequence). There are 16 residues in the CDR3. The V segment lost 2 bases and the J segment 2 bases; nucleotides outside the gene matches: 12. DNA for the CDR3: TGTGCCTTGTGGGAGGCGACTTCTAAGGATTATTATAAGAAACTCTTT. Amino acid sequence: CALWEATSKDYYKKLF.

This clone is categorized as medium-sized. This chain uses TRGV2 with TRGJP2. V was pared by 0 bases and J by 0 bases, with 4 bases of the junction left unmatched. The germline CDR1 and CDR2 sequences are EGSNGY and YDSYNSKV. This CDR3 has 16 residues. For the CDR3, the DNA is TGTGCCACCTGGGACGGGATGTATAGTAGTGATTGGATCAAGACGTTT. It specifies CATWDGMYSSDWIKTF.